The entry below describes one T cell receptor (beta chain). The CDR3 is 16 amino acids. Germline V CDR1 and CDR2: LGHNA, YNFKEQ. With 4 bases clipped from V and 7 bases from J, the junction kept 13 bases outside the gene matches. A mixed TRB-A/B primer pool amplified rearranged TRB by multiplex touch-down PCR. Using its own MiXCR run on the multiplex PCR reads, TCRdb lists one record per CDR3 protein. The data show around 2,300 distinct CDR3 sequences, with over 20% seen just once and around 25% held by the top ten. Peripheral blood genomic DNA, not sorted cells or RNA, was the template. This record comes from a study of T cell repertoires in aging, cancer and after chemotherapy.

The sequenced material came from blood. This sequence was found in a human donor with a blood cancer. The V gene is TRBV4-2, the J gene TRBJ2-1, with 7 bases lining up with TRBD2. The CDR3 spells CASSRDLAEGPNEQFF. DNA of the CDR3: TGTGCCAGCAGCCGGGACCTAGCGGAAGGGCCTAATGAGCAGTTCTTC.